Given below is one TCR beta chain in context. This sample is drawn from a study of neurological immune-mediated disorders. TCRdb independently ran MiXCR on the 5' RACE reads; one entry per CDR3 protein. The sample has under 85,000 distinct CDR3 sequences, over 4% seen once. This TCR came from a human donor with multiple sclerosis. The donor label of this sample is uncertain. The sequenced material came from PBMCs.

The chain's CDR3 is CASSPSHSYEQYF. In DNA, the CDR3 is TGTGCCAGCTCACCCTCCCACTCCTACGAGCAGTACTTC. The chain has TRBV18 and TRBJ2-7; no firm D call. V dropped 3 bases and J dropped 0 bases, with 6 bases sitting between them. CDR3 size: 13 residues. Germline CDR1 and CDR2: KGHSH and LQKENI.